A single sample is the source of the 13 T cell receptor beta chains below, sequenced in a study of Ad26.COV2.S vaccination and SARS-CoV-2 variants (dated by TCRdb to the early 2020s). The sample's treatment or condition label, decoded: around 19 received Ad26.COV2.S at low or high dose, single or two shots; roughly five received placebo; per-sample allocation not given. For vaccine and placebo recipients, the sequenced repertoires came from samples collected on day 63 after the first injection. The library was obtained by the immunoSEQ multiplex PCR assay. TCRdb obtained this table from immuneACCESS and retained in-frame rearrangements with V and J assigned. These tables miss some clones; where compared with another copy, unresolved V genes account for less than half of the shortfall, and the remainder is unexplained. The sample table holds 380,000 or so clones, of which around 82% were seen once. The biggest ten clones account for roughly 7.4% of the sample.

The specimen was peripheral blood, collected in a trial of Ad26.COV2.S vaccine versus placebo. The receptors were sampled from a person between 18 and 65 years old who received the Ad26.COV2.S COVID-19 vaccine or a placebo.

The chain couples TRBV9 to TRBJ2-7, with 9 nucleotides matching TRBD1. The CDR3 sequence is 16 residues long. Germline V CDR1 and CDR2: SGDLS, YYNGEE. Trimming took 3 bases from V and 3 from J; bases not matched to a gene: 10. This chain's CDR3 is CASSAGTGTGIYEQYF. The DNA for the CDR3 is TGTGCCAGCAGCGCGGGAACCGGGACAGGGATCTACGAGCAGTACTTC.

The chain couples TRBV24-1 to TRBJ1-1; D is ambiguous. V dropped 5 bases and J dropped 3 bases, with 9 bases sitting between them. The CDR3 is 13 amino acids. Germline V gene lookup returns CDR1 KGHDR and CDR2 SFDVKD. DNA of the CDR3: TGTGCCACCAGTGGCGGGGATCACACTGAAGCTTTCTTT. Its protein product is CATSGGDHTEAFF.

This chain joins TRBV25-1 and TRBJ1-3, with TRBD1 matching over 11 bases. The junction had 9 bases not matched to a gene; V was cut back by 5 bases and J by 9 bases. Germline CDR1 and CDR2: MGHDK and SYGVNS. The length of the CDR3 is 15 residues. The CDR3 DNA reads as TGTGCCAGCAGTCTCGGGACAGGGGGACCCAGCACCATATATTTT. As protein: CASSLGTGGPSTIYF.

The V and J genes are TRBV7-9 and TRBJ2-5, with 8 nucleotides matching TRBD1. This CDR3 has 15 residues. The J segment lost 5 bases and the V segment lost 2 bases, leaving 7 bases of the junction unmatched. Germline assignment: CDR1 SEHNR and CDR2 FQNEAQ (reference sequence). The CDR3 loop is CASSLRTGRWETQYF. CDR3 in DNA: TGTGCCAGCAGCTTAAGGACAGGGCGATGGGAGACCCAGTACTTC.

The rearrangement uses TRBV6-5 and TRBJ2-7, with 8 bases fitting TRBD1. Germline trimming cut 2 bases from V and 3 bases from J; bases unmatched to any gene: 3. The CDR3 totals 14 residues. CDR1 and CDR2 from the germline V gene are MNHEY and SVGAGI. The CDR3 sequence is CASSYGQGLYEQYF. In DNA, the CDR3 is TGTGCCAGCAGTTACGGACAGGGACTCTACGAGCAGTACTTC.

V gene TRBV3-1 (or the pseudogene TRBV3-2) combines with J gene TRBJ1-5, with D uncertain. CDR3 length equals 16 residues. The germline V and J ends were trimmed by 2 bases and 1 base, with 12 bases remaining between them. In germline, CDR1 is LGHDT, CDR2 YNNKEL (reference sequence). Here the CDR3 reads CASSQFLPGSNQPQHF. The CDR3 DNA reads TGTGCCAGCAGCCAATTCCTCCCGGGAAGCAATCAGCCCCAGCATTTT.

The V gene is TRBV9, the J gene TRBJ1-2, with a weak D call TRBD1 (5 bases). Germline V gene data show CDR1 as SGDLS and CDR2 as YYNGEE. The CDR3 has 12 amino acids. The V and J ends lost 1 base and 6 bases respectively, with 7 bases between them. The DNA of the CDR3 is TGTGCCAGCAGCGTACAGGGAGATGGCTACACCTTC. This encodes CASSVQGDGYTF.

V gene TRBV18 combines with J gene TRBJ2-5, with D perhaps TRBD1 (5 bases). V was pared by 3 bases and J by 5 bases, with 13 bases between. The germline gives CDR1 KGHSH, CDR2 LQKENI. There are 14 residues in the CDR3. The DNA for the CDR3 is TGTGCCAGCTCACCCGTTCAGGGAACGGAGACCCAGTACTTC. Translating gives CASSPVQGTETQYF.

The chain joins TRBV5-1 to TRBJ2-2; no definite D call. The V gene lost 1 base and the J gene lost 5 bases, with 9 bases spanning the gap. The V gene's germline CDR1 is SGHRS and CDR2 YFSETQ. CDR3 length: 14 amino acids. DNA for the CDR3: TGCGCCAGCAGCTTGCGGACCACAACCGGGGAGCTGTTTTTT. Translated: CASSLRTTTGELFF.

The chain joins TRBV6-5 to TRBJ2-7; TRBD2 is a possible D gene (6 bases). This CDR3 spans 13 amino acids. Germline V gene data show CDR1 as MNHEY and CDR2 as SVGAGI. Trimming took off 5 bases at V and 7 bases at J, with 15 bases between the two ends. CDR3 DNA sequence: TGTGCCAGCAGTCGGACGGCGGGGCGGGAGCAGTACTTC. Translating it yields CASSRTAGREQYF.

Concerning this clone itself: The germline gene is not matched at one end of the junction; a read error may be the cause. CDR3 coding DNA: TGTGCCAGAAGCCAACGGTCCCGGCGGTGCTTC. It is translated as CARSQRSRRCF. V is TRBV5-3 and J is TRBJ2-7; D ambiguous. TRBV5-3 has ORF status, its function being uncertain. The CDR3 totals 11 residues.

The CDR3 here is CASSLAPGLAGVKSYEQYF. The CDR3 bases are TGTGCCAGCAGCTTAGCGCCGGGACTAGCGGGAGTTAAATCCTACGAGCAGTACTTC. This chain uses TRBV11-3 with TRBJ2-7; 14 bases line up with TRBD2. Germline-derived CDR1 and CDR2 are SGHNT and YENEEA. The CDR3 contains 19 residues. The V and J ends lost 1 base and 1 base, in that order; junction bases with no gene match: 9.

The V gene is TRBV3-1 (or the pseudogene TRBV3-2), the J gene TRBJ1-2, with a weak D call TRBD1 (5 bases). Trimming took off 4 bases at V and 12 bases at J, with 12 bases between the two ends. This CDR3 is built from 11 residues. Per germline, CDR1 LGHDT and CDR2 YNNKEL (reference sequence). CDR3 in amino acids: CASSLGGRNTF. The CDR3 DNA sequence: TGTGCCAGCAGCCTGGGGGGACGGAACACCTTC.